This T cell receptor (beta chain) appears in the sequencing data of a study of OX40 agonist ivuxolimab in advanced cancers. Overall study: Ivuxolimab, an agonist antibody against OX40 (CD134), was given to patients. Study-level results: It was also the case that some nonresponders had low normalized T-cell clonal expansion.

TCRdb's copy holds only in-frame clones and misses some; the assay was immunoSEQ multiplex PCR. The table shows about 77,000 clones, with about nine tenths occurring only once. In regard to this clone: What it binds is not known.

Germline lookup yields CDR1 MDHEN and CDR2 SYDVKM. This CDR3 has 13 amino acids. The V gene lost 6 bases and the J gene lost 5 bases, with 12 bases spanning the gap. The sequence was collected from an adult with an advanced solid tumor such as melanoma, head and neck, liver or kidney cancer. The J gene is TRBJ2-3, the V gene TRBV28; D possibly corresponds to TRBD1 (6 bases). The sample here was CD4+ or CD8+ T cells sorted from blood, taken in a trial of the OX40 agonist ivuxolimab. CDR3 bases: TGTGCCAGCAGGGAACAGGGTGGAGATACGCAGTATTTT. Residues: CASREQGGDTQYF.